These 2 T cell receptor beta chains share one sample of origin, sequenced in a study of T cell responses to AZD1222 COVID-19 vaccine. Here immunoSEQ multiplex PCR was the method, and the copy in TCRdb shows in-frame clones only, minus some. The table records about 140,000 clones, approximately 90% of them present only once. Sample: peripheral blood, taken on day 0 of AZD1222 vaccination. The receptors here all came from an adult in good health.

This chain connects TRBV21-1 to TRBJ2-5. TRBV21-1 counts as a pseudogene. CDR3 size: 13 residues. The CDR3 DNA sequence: TGTGCCAGCAGCGCCCCCGTCAGCGAGACCCAGTACTTC. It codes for CASSAPVSETQYF.

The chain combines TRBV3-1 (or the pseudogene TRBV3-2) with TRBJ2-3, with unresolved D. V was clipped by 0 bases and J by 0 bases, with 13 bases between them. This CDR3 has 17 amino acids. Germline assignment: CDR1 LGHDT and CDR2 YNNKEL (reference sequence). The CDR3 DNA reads TGTGCCAGCAGCCAAGATTGGCTAGTCACTAGCACAGATACGCAGTATTTT. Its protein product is CASSQDWLVTSTDTQYF.